Given below is one TCR beta chain in context. The CDR3 has 14 residues. Germline V gives CDR1 MGHRA, CDR2 YSYEKL. The V end lost 4 bases, the J end lost 9 bases, and 18 bases lay between the germline ends. The source of the sample is a study of T cell responses to AZD1222 COVID-19 vaccine. Only in-frame clones appear in the TCRdb table, and some are missing; sequencing was by immunoSEQ multiplex PCR. The sample has approximately 110,000 clones; over 85% are singletons. The sample consisted of peripheral blood, taken on day 0 of AZD1222 vaccination. This clonotype was sampled from an adult in good health. The chain is built from TRBV4-1 and TRBJ1-2; a possible D gene is TRBD1 (5 bases). CDR3: CASSPTVGRASYTF. The CDR3, as DNA: TGCGCCAGCAGCCCGACCGTAGGCAGGGCAAGCTACACCTTC.